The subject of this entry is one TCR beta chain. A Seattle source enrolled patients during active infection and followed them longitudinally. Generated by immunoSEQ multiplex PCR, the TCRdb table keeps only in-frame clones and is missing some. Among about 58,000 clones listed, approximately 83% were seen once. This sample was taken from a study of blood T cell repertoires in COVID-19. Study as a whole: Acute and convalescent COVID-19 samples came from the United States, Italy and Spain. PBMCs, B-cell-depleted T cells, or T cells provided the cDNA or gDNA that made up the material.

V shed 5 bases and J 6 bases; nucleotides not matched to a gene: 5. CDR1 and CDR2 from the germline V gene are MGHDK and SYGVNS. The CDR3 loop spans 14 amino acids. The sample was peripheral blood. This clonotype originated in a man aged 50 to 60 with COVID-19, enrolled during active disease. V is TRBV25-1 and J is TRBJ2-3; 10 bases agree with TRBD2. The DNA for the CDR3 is TGTGCCAGCAGTCTCCTAGCGGGAGTGGATACGCAGTATTTT. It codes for CASSLLAGVDTQYF.